This section outlines one T cell receptor beta chain sequence together with its context. The data belong to a study of monozygotic twins with inflammatory bowel disease. Reanalyzing the 5' RACE reads, TCRdb keeps one entry per CDR3 protein, without DNA. The ten most abundant clones cover 2% to 3% of a sample with a few hundred thousand distinct CDR3 sequences. This CDR3 is built from 12 residues. Germline CDR1 is DFQATT and CDR2 is SNEGSKA (reference sequence). This receptor was taken from a human donor with ulcerative colitis or Crohn's disease, or a healthy co-twin of an affected twin (not recorded which). The material sequenced was blood. The chain combines TRBV20-1 with TRBJ1-2. This CDR3 is CSASPGNYGYTF.